This T cell receptor (beta chain) appears in the sequencing data of a study of CD8+CD57+ T cells in acquired aplastic anemia. For sequencing, patients were chosen who had shown expansion of CD8+CD57+ cells by flow cytometry. CDR3 and TCR beta VDJ profiling relied on genomic DNA as the template. Using its own MiXCR run on the reads, TCRdb lists one record per CDR3 protein. This sample has about 160,000 distinct CDR3 sequences, with about two thirds found just once. The CDR3 covers 15 residues. Germline V lookup: CDR1 DFQATT, CDR2 SNEGSKA (reference sequence). With V trimmed by 3 bases and J by 4 bases, 11 bases remained unmatched.

The TCR originated in a human donor with aplastic anemia. Sequenced: sorted CD4+, CD8+, or CD8+CD57+ T cells (not recorded which) from PBMCs. This chain joins TRBV20-1 and TRBJ2-7, with 8 bases fitting TRBD2. The CDR3, as DNA: TGCAGTGCTAGGGGGGGAAACGGGAGGGAGTACGAGCAGTACTTC. It specifies CSARGGNGREYEQYF.